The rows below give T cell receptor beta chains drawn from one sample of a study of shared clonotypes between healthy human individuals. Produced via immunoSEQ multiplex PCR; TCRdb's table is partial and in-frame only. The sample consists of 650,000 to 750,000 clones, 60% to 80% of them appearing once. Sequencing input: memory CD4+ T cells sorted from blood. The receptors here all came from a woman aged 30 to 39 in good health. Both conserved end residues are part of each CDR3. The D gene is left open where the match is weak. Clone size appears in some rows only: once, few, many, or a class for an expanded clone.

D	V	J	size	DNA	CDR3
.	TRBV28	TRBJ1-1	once	TGTGCCAGCAGTCCAGGGACGAACACTGAAGCTTTCTTT	CASSPGTNTEAFF
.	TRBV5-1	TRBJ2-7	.	TGCGCCAGCAAGCCGGGGACTTCCCTCCAAGCGGAGTACTTC	CASKPGTSLQAEYF
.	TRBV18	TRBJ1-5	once	TGTGCCAGCTCCGCGGCAGGTCAGCAGCCCCAGCATTTT	CASSAAGQQPQHF
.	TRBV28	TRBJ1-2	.	TGTGCCAGCAGTCTTACTCGACAGTTTCACCTCTATGGCTACACCTTC	CASSLTRQFHLYGYTF
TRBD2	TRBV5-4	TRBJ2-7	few	TGTGCCAGCAACAAGGGACTAGCGGGATCCTACGAGCAGTACTTC	CASNKGLAGSYEQYF
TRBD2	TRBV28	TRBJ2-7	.	TGTGCCAGCAGTTTACTCACTAGCGGGAGCCCCTACGAGCAGTACTTC	CASSLLTSGSPYEQYF
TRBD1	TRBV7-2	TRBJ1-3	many	TGTGCCAGCAGCACGACAGGGATAGGAAACACCATATATTTT	CASSTTGIGNTIYF
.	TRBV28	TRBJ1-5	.	TGTGCCAGCAGTTCCCCCCGGAAGTCCGACCGGGATCAGCCCCAGCATTTT	CASSSPRKSDRDQPQHF
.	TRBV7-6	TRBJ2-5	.	TGTGCCAGCAGCCTGGGACAACAAGAGACCCAGTACTTC	CASSLGQQETQYF
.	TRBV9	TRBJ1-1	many	TGTGCCAGCAGCGTAGGATGGGACACTGAAGCTTTCTTT	CASSVGWDTEAFF
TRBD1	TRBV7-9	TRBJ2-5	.	TGTGCCAGCAGCCCCCGACAGGGGAGGACGAGAGAGACCCAGTACTTC	CASSPRQGRTRETQYF
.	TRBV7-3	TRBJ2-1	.	TGTGCCAGCAGCTTCCAGGGACGCGACAATGAGCAGTTCTTC	CASSFQGRDNEQFF
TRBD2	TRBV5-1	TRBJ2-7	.	TGCGCCAGCAGCTTGGCTAGCGGGACCTACGAGCAGTACTTC	CASSLASGTYEQYF
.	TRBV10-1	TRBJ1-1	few	TGCGCAACTAAGGGGGGCTTGAACACTGAAGCTTTCTTT	CATKGGLNTEAFF
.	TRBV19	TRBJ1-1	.	TGTGCCAGTAGTACCCCCGGGGGAGATGAAGCTTTCTTT	CASSTPGGDEAFF
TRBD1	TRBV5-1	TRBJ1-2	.	TGCGCCAGCAGCCCAACCGACAGGGCCCGCTATGGCTACACCTTC	CASSPTDRARYGYTF
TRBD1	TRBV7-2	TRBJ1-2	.	TGTGCCAGCAGCTCTACAGGGGTCCCTAGCTATGGCTACACCTTC	CASSSTGVPSYGYTF
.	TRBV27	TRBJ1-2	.	TGTGCCAGCAGTTTCCTCACCGACAGATATGGCTACACCTTC	CASSFLTDRYGYTF